This note documents a single T cell receptor (beta chain) sequence. Its antigen remains undetermined. Base qualities are not recorded, but no much larger clone differs from it by a single base. These data belong to a study of radiation and T cells in renal cell carcinoma (dated by TCRdb to between 2020 and 2021). Regarding the study in general: The samples were obtained from a clinical trial, where primary renal cell carcinomas were treated with 15 Gy stereotactic body radiation therapy and then removed by nephrectomy 4 weeks afterward. In total, almost 55 samples, comprising 25 or so tumors and some 27 peripheral blood samples, were subjected to TCR beta sequencing. Across all 53 samples, roughly 3,700,000 unique CDR3 nucleotide sequences encoding 2,658,974 unique CDR3 amino acid sequences were identified. Overall results and qualifications from the work: Blood repertoire dynamics were not followed beyond 4 weeks after treatment. Because no pretreatment tumor biopsies were available, whether clonotypes were present in the tumor at baseline could not be determined. Top tumor clonotypes rose in blood from baseline to 2 weeks post-radiation, then contracted by 4 weeks, suggesting transient expansion of tumor-resident clones. The single-armed trial design could not address effects of radiation dose or scheduling on the TCR repertoire.

Looking up the germline V gene (reference sequence) yields CDR1 LNHDA and CDR2 SQIVND. The cysteine opens and the phenylalanine closes a CDR3 of 16 amino acids. Of the read, only the CDR3 DNA is kept; its 48 bases are in frame from base 1. The junction shows trimming of 5 bases on V and 4 bases on J, and the gene matches do not reach 8 bases of it. The immunoSEQ kit was used, according to the manufacturer's recommendations, to generate TCR beta libraries from genomic DNA. For library preparation, a first multiplex PCR was performed with proprietary primers, followed by a second PCR in which unique barcodes were added, and bead cleanups were performed after each round. Each sample batch included a kit-provided positive control reaction and a negative control reaction. The final libraries underwent checking on an Agilent 4200 TapeStation D1000 ScreenTape, volumetric pooling, and quantification by qPCR. An Illumina NextSeq500 fitted with a MidOutput 150-cycle cartridge performed the sequencing, running 156 Read1 cycles and 15 Index1 cycles with the kit's custom primers. The pooled library was loaded at 0.75 to 1 pM, with a 20% PhiX control spiked in. As for the original processing: The vendor-processed data were analyzed in R, and a clonotype was defined as all T cells that share the same CDR3 nucleotide sequence. For clone abundance analyses, frequencies were normalized to the 10,000 most abundant clones per sample. Before analysis, public T cell clones were removed, and these numbered fewer than six per sample on average. A difference in abundance of at least 32-fold between compartments was used to define tumor-enriched and baseline blood-enriched clonotypes. A beta-binomial differential abundance model was used to identify clonotypes that were expanded or contracted between blood time points. Similarity between tumor and blood repertoires was quantified using the Baroni-Urbani and Buser coefficient, and groups were compared with two-tailed Wilcoxon tests in R. Entries here come from immuneACCESS through TCRdb and include only in-frame sequences with V and J called. Some clones fail to appear in such tables; in the studies checked, an unresolved V gene covers under half of the shortfall, and the cause of the remainder is unknown. V and J calls and clone size are those listed in that table; D and trimming were worked out from the DNA. The sample yields roughly 150,000 clones; about 91% were counted once. The ten largest clones take up roughly 13% of the sample.

The time point tag for this specimen amounts to: blood 2 weeks post-SBRT. In the paper's terms, the treatment or condition label means: 15 Gy SBRT to primary tumor, nephrectomy 4 weeks later. To follow tumor-enriched clonotypes, peripheral blood was collected serially from radiation-treated patients at baseline and again at 2 weeks and 4 weeks after SBRT. All patients had renal cell carcinoma with clear cell pathology. Genomic DNA for TCR sequencing was prepared using the QIAamp DNA Blood Mini Kit (Qiagen). The analyses included only samples that passed all quality control checks. Specimen: blood, collected from a patient whose treatment included radiotherapy and nephrectomy. The rearrangement combines TRBV19 with TRBJ2-3, and 11 junctional nucleotides match TRBD1. This sequence originates from a woman aged 50 to 60 with renal cell carcinoma. CDR3 sequence: CASSADGQGASDTQYF. The DNA sequence is given as TGTGCCAGTAGTGCGGACGGACAGGGGGCTTCAGATACGCAGTATTTT.